This is a list of T cell receptor beta chains from one sample in a study of shared clonotypes between healthy human individuals. Sequencing was performed with immunoSEQ multiplex PCR; in TCRdb, only in-frame clones are kept and a portion is missing. The sample consists of about 2.4 million clones, 90% to 95% of them appearing once. Sequenced: naive CD4+ T cells from PBMCs. The source of these receptors is a man younger than 35 in good health. Some clones in this sample may be carry-over from other donors' samples. CDR3s include the opening cysteine and the closing phenylalanine or tryptophan. Fields, in order: D gene, clone size, J gene, V gene, CDR3 length, CDR3 DNA, CDR3 protein. D genes are given only for firm matches. Some rows have no size entry. The others give once, few or many, or a class for an expanded clone.

d_call: -
clone_size: -
j_call: TRBJ2-5
v_call: TRBV28
cdr3_length: 13
cdr3_nt: TGTGCCAGCAGTTTCCGGGAAAAAGAGACCCAGTACTTC
cdr3_aa: CASSFREKETQYF

d_call: TRBD1
clone_size: -
j_call: TRBJ2-7
v_call: TRBV7-9
cdr3_length: 14
cdr3_nt: TGTGCCAGCAGCCTGGACAGGGGTTTAAACGAGCAGTACTTC
cdr3_aa: CASSLDRGLNEQYF

d_call: -
clone_size: -
j_call: TRBJ2-3
v_call: TRBV5-1
cdr3_length: 15
cdr3_nt: TGCGCCAGCAGCAATACAGGTCTGAGCACAGATACGCAGTATTTT
cdr3_aa: CASSNTGLSTDTQYF

d_call: -
clone_size: -
j_call: TRBJ1-3
v_call: TRBV25-1
cdr3_length: 15
cdr3_nt: TGTGCCAGCAGTGAATCCTGGCTCTCTGGAAACACCATATATTTT
cdr3_aa: CASSESWLSGNTIYF

d_call: TRBD2
clone_size: once
j_call: TRBJ2-1
v_call: TRBV27
cdr3_length: 16
cdr3_nt: TGTGCCAGCAGCCCGGGGGGAGGTAGACCCTACAATGAGCAGTTCTTC
cdr3_aa: CASSPGGGRPYNEQFF

d_call: -
clone_size: -
j_call: TRBJ2-1
v_call: TRBV2
cdr3_length: 14
cdr3_nt: TGTGCCAGCAGGGCGGGACTTTTAAACAATGAGCAGTTCTTC
cdr3_aa: CASRAGLLNNEQFF

d_call: TRBD1
clone_size: -
j_call: TRBJ2-7
v_call: TRBV6-6
cdr3_length: 15
cdr3_nt: TGTGCCAGCAGCCCCAGGACAGGGCAGTACGGCGAGCAGTACTTC
cdr3_aa: CASSPRTGQYGEQYF

d_call: -
clone_size: few
j_call: TRBJ1-1
v_call: TRBV5-4
cdr3_length: 12
cdr3_nt: TGTGCCAGCAGCTTGGATCACAATGAAGCTTTCTTT
cdr3_aa: CASSLDHNEAFF

d_call: TRBD2
clone_size: -
j_call: TRBJ2-7
v_call: TRBV4-1
cdr3_length: 18
cdr3_nt: TGCGCCAGCAGCCAAGCGCCCGCCGGGACTAGCGTAGCCTACGAGCAGTACTTC
cdr3_aa: CASSQAPAGTSVAYEQYF

d_call: -
clone_size: -
j_call: TRBJ1-2
v_call: TRBV28
cdr3_length: 13
cdr3_nt: TGTGCCAGCAGTACACAGGACAACTATGGCTACACCTTC
cdr3_aa: CASSTQDNYGYTF

d_call: -
clone_size: -
j_call: TRBJ1-2
v_call: TRBV5-1
cdr3_length: 12
cdr3_nt: TGCGCCAGCAGCCCGCAGGGGTATGGCTACACCTTC
cdr3_aa: CASSPQGYGYTF

d_call: TRBD1
clone_size: once
j_call: TRBJ2-7
v_call: TRBV11-2
cdr3_length: 14
cdr3_nt: TGTGCCAGCAGCTTAACCGGGACAGGTGAACTGCAGTACTTC
cdr3_aa: CASSLTGTGELQYF

d_call: TRBD1
clone_size: -
j_call: TRBJ2-5
v_call: TRBV7-3
cdr3_length: 13
cdr3_nt: TGTGCCAGCAGCTTATACAGGGGTGAGACCCAGTACTTC
cdr3_aa: CASSLYRGETQYF

d_call: TRBD1
clone_size: -
j_call: TRBJ1-2
v_call: TRBV19
cdr3_length: 14
cdr3_nt: TGTGCCAGTAGTGTGACAGGGGTCTATGACGGCTACACCTTC
cdr3_aa: CASSVTGVYDGYTF

d_call: -
clone_size: -
j_call: TRBJ1-1
v_call: TRBV9
cdr3_length: 15
cdr3_nt: TGTGCCAGCAGCACCGACCCTTCAGGGAGCACTGAAGCTTTCTTT
cdr3_aa: CASSTDPSGSTEAFF

d_call: TRBD1
clone_size: -
j_call: TRBJ1-5
v_call: TRBV28
cdr3_length: 15
cdr3_nt: TGTGCCAGCAGTTTACTGACAGGGATCTATCAGCCCCAGCATTTT
cdr3_aa: CASSLLTGIYQPQHF

d_call: -
clone_size: once
j_call: TRBJ1-4
v_call: TRBV19
cdr3_length: 15
cdr3_nt: TGTGCCAGTACGGGACATGTTGGTTCCGGGGAAAAACTGTTTTTT
cdr3_aa: CASTGHVGSGEKLFF

d_call: TRBD2
clone_size: -
j_call: TRBJ2-7
v_call: TRBV15
cdr3_length: 14
cdr3_nt: TGTGCCACCAGCCGAGGACTAGCGGGAGCCGAGCAGTACTTC
cdr3_aa: CATSRGLAGAEQYF

d_call: TRBD2
clone_size: -
j_call: TRBJ2-7
v_call: TRBV5-4
cdr3_length: 17
cdr3_nt: TGTGCCAGCAGCTCCACTTATAGCGGGAGGGTCTCTAGGGAGCAGTACTTC
cdr3_aa: CASSSTYSGRVSREQYF

d_call: -
clone_size: -
j_call: TRBJ2-7
v_call: TRBV5-6
cdr3_length: 16
cdr3_nt: TGTGCCAGCAGCCCCCCCCCACCCGGGGACACCTACGAGCAGTACTTC
cdr3_aa: CASSPPPPGDTYEQYF

d_call: -
clone_size: -
j_call: TRBJ2-7
v_call: TRBV27
cdr3_length: 14
cdr3_nt: TGTGCCACCAGGAGAGGGGGGGGCTCCTACGAGCAGTACTTC
cdr3_aa: CATRRGGGSYEQYF

d_call: -
clone_size: -
j_call: TRBJ2-7
v_call: TRBV11-1
cdr3_length: 15
cdr3_nt: TGTGCCAGCAGCTCGCCCTGGCGGGGACCGCCGAAGCAGTACTTC
cdr3_aa: CASSSPWRGPPKQYF

d_call: -
clone_size: -
j_call: TRBJ1-2
v_call: TRBV19
cdr3_length: 15
cdr3_nt: TGTGCCAGTAGTAGAGAATTAGTGGGCATATATGGCTACACCTTC
cdr3_aa: CASSRELVGIYGYTF

d_call: -
clone_size: -
j_call: TRBJ2-7
v_call: TRBV5-1
cdr3_length: 15
cdr3_nt: TGCGCCAGCAGCGCCGGGACCCATGCGTCATACGAGCAGTACTTC
cdr3_aa: CASSAGTHASYEQYF

d_call: -
clone_size: -
j_call: TRBJ1-4
v_call: TRBV10-3
cdr3_length: 13
cdr3_nt: TGTGCCATCAGACGAGGGTTGAATGAAAAACTGTTTTTT
cdr3_aa: CAIRRGLNEKLFF

d_call: -
clone_size: -
j_call: TRBJ2-3
v_call: TRBV7-9
cdr3_length: 15
cdr3_nt: TGTGCCAGCAGCTTAACGATAGGATACACAGATACGCAGTATTTT
cdr3_aa: CASSLTIGYTDTQYF

d_call: TRBD2
clone_size: -
j_call: TRBJ2-3
v_call: TRBV4-2
cdr3_length: 16
cdr3_nt: TGTGCCAGCAGCCCCCGGGGTAGCGGGGACACAGATACGCAGTATTTT
cdr3_aa: CASSPRGSGDTDTQYF

d_call: TRBD1
clone_size: -
j_call: TRBJ1-2
v_call: TRBV15
cdr3_length: 16
cdr3_nt: TGTGCCACCAGCAGAGAACGGACAGGGGGGGCCTATGGCTACACCTTC
cdr3_aa: CATSRERTGGAYGYTF

d_call: TRBD2
clone_size: -
j_call: TRBJ2-1
v_call: TRBV9
cdr3_length: 15
cdr3_nt: TGTGCCAGCACCTCAAGCGGGGTCTCCTACAATGAGCAGTTCTTC
cdr3_aa: CASTSSGVSYNEQFF

d_call: -
clone_size: -
j_call: TRBJ1-1
v_call: TRBV6-5
cdr3_length: 13
cdr3_nt: TGTGCCAGCAGTTCGCAACGCAACACTGAAGCTTTCTTT
cdr3_aa: CASSSQRNTEAFF

d_call: -
clone_size: -
j_call: TRBJ2-3
v_call: TRBV5-1
cdr3_length: 14
cdr3_nt: TGCGCCAGCAGGATGTGGACAGGCACAGATACGCAGTATTTT
cdr3_aa: CASRMWTGTDTQYF

d_call: -
clone_size: -
j_call: TRBJ2-1
v_call: TRBV19
cdr3_length: 15
cdr3_nt: TGTGCCAGTAGGCTATTGACAGGACGCATGGGTGAGCAGTTCTTC
cdr3_aa: CASRLLTGRMGEQFF

d_call: -
clone_size: -
j_call: TRBJ1-2
v_call: TRBV10-1
cdr3_length: 14
cdr3_nt: TGCGCCAGCAGTGCTGGAGGGGGACTCTCTGGCTACACCTTC
cdr3_aa: CASSAGGGLSGYTF

d_call: -
clone_size: few
j_call: TRBJ1-1
v_call: TRBV7-9
cdr3_length: 15
cdr3_nt: TGTGCCAGCAGCTTAGCTTCTGTTTGGGGCACTGAAGCTTTCTTT
cdr3_aa: CASSLASVWGTEAFF

d_call: -
clone_size: -
j_call: TRBJ2-7
v_call: TRBV6-1
cdr3_length: 12
cdr3_nt: TGTGCCAGCAGTCAGGATTCCTACGAGCAGTACTTC
cdr3_aa: CASSQDSYEQYF

d_call: TRBD2
clone_size: -
j_call: TRBJ2-7
v_call: TRBV18
cdr3_length: 14
cdr3_nt: TGTGCCAGCTCACCACCGGCGGGAGGCTACGAGCAGTACTTC
cdr3_aa: CASSPPAGGYEQYF

d_call: -
clone_size: -
j_call: TRBJ2-5
v_call: TRBV7-6
cdr3_length: 12
cdr3_nt: TGTGCCAGCAGCCCCAGCCTTGGGACCCAGTACTTC
cdr3_aa: CASSPSLGTQYF

d_call: -
clone_size: few
j_call: TRBJ1-1
v_call: TRBV29-1
cdr3_length: 12
cdr3_nt: TGCAGCGTTGTAAGGAGCGACACTGAAGCTTTCTTT
cdr3_aa: CSVVRSDTEAFF

d_call: -
clone_size: -
j_call: TRBJ2-2
v_call: TRBV2
cdr3_length: 13
cdr3_nt: TGTGCCAGCAGTGTACGGGAATCCGGGGAGCTGTTTTTT
cdr3_aa: CASSVRESGELFF

d_call: -
clone_size: -
j_call: TRBJ1-2
v_call: TRBV30
cdr3_length: 13
cdr3_nt: TGTGCCTGGAGTGTCGAACCAACCCGGGGCTACACCTTC
cdr3_aa: CAWSVEPTRGYTF

d_call: -
clone_size: -
j_call: TRBJ1-3
v_call: TRBV30
cdr3_length: 13
cdr3_nt: TGTGCCTGGAGTATTAGCTCTGGAAACACCATATATTTT
cdr3_aa: CAWSISSGNTIYF

d_call: TRBD1
clone_size: -
j_call: TRBJ2-1
v_call: TRBV5-1
cdr3_length: 13
cdr3_nt: TGCGCCAGCAGCTTAGGACAGGCGGGTGAGCAGTTCTTC
cdr3_aa: CASSLGQAGEQFF

d_call: -
clone_size: -
j_call: TRBJ2-5
v_call: TRBV5-4
cdr3_length: 15
cdr3_nt: TGTGCCAGCAGCTTGGGGGGGATTTCCTTGGAGACCCAGTACTTC
cdr3_aa: CASSLGGISLETQYF

d_call: -
clone_size: -
j_call: TRBJ2-3
v_call: TRBV2
cdr3_length: 15
cdr3_nt: TGTGCCAGCGGGGTAACAGGTTTTAACACAGATACGCAGTATTTT
cdr3_aa: CASGVTGFNTDTQYF

d_call: -
clone_size: -
j_call: TRBJ2-1
v_call: TRBV9
cdr3_length: 15
cdr3_nt: TGTGCCAGCAGCGCCCTCGGGGTGTATCGGGAGACGGAGTTCTTC
cdr3_aa: CASSALGVYRETEFF

d_call: -
clone_size: -
j_call: TRBJ2-3
v_call: TRBV10-1
cdr3_length: 10
cdr3_nt: TGCGCCAGCACAGGGCGTACGCAGTATTTT
cdr3_aa: CASTGRTQYF

d_call: TRBD1
clone_size: -
j_call: TRBJ2-7
v_call: TRBV27
cdr3_length: 16
cdr3_nt: TGTGCCAGCAGTCTACAGGGGGCCGAATCCTCCTACGAGCAGTACTTC
cdr3_aa: CASSLQGAESSYEQYF